Sequencing of this T cell receptor (beta chain) was carried out in a study of tumor and adjacent non-tumor tissue in lung cancer. Deletions cut 4 bases from V and 2 bases from J, with 7 bases between. The CDR3 has 12 amino acids. Germline V CDR1 and CDR2: SQVTM, ANQGSEA. No cell sorting was done before RNA was extracted from the tissue. TCRbeta libraries were built with three rounds of nested PCR, modified from ARM-PCR. TCRdb independently ran MiXCR on the multiplex PCR reads; one entry per CDR3 protein. The sample yields about 110,000 distinct CDR3 sequences, nearly 85% seen once. This clonotype has at least ten counts. This may arise from a read error, as a much more abundant clone is one base away.

The sequenced material came from lung tumor tissue. This chain joins TRBV29-1 and TRBJ2-3; D is unresolved. This clonotype originated in a man aged 70-80 years with non-small cell lung cancer. This CDR3 reads CSVVSYTDTQYF. The DNA for the CDR3 is TGCAGCGTTGTCAGTTACACAGATACGCAGTATTTT.